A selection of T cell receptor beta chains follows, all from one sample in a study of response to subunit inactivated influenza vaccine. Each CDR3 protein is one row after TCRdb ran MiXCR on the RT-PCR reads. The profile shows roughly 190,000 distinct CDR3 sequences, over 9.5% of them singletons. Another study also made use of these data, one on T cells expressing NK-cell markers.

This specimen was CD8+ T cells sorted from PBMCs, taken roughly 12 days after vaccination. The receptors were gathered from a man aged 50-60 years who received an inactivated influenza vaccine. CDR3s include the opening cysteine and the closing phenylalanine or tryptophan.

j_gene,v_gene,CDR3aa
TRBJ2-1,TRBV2,CAICFGPVGGRIPYNEQFF
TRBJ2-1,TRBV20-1,CSASSSGPLGEQFF
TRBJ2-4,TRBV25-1,CASSGLAGGPGNIQYF
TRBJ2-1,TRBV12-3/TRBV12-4,CASSFGQTNEQFF
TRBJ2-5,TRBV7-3,CASSLIPGGPETQYF
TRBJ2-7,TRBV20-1,CSARDRLASYEQYF
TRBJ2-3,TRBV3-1,CASSQKTSGGFTDTQYF
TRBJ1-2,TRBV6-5,CASSLTGTGARGYTF
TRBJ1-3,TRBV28,CASSTGYSGNTIYF
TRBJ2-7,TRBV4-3,CASSQDNPGEAYEQYF
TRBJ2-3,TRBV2,CASSEQGRPRTDTQYF
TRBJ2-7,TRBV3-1,CASSQDLAGSLSYEQYF
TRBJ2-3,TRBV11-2,CASSFPDRVGDTQYF
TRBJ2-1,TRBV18,CASWALAGDNEQFF
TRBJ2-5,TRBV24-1,CATSAAGGQETQYF
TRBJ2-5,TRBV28,CASSIGDQETQYF